A selection of T cell receptor beta chains follows, all from one sample in a study of blood T cell repertoires in COVID-19. Some clones are missing from TCRdb's copy, which holds only in-frame ones; the method was immunoSEQ multiplex PCR. The table shows roughly 190,000 clones, with roughly 80% occurring only once. Sequencing was done on a sample of PBMCs or T cells enriched from blood (not recorded which). Receptors originate from a man aged 40-50 years who had recovered from COVID-19. Each CDR3 is given with its conserved first and last residue. A clone size is listed for some rows: how often the clone was seen (once, few, many), or a class if it is expanded.

v_gene: TRBV29-1; abundance: NA; CDR3aa: CSAEGGSWGTGGPDTQYF
v_gene: TRBV18; abundance: NA; CDR3aa: CASSPQGQGTEAFF
v_gene: TRBV5-1; abundance: NA; CDR3aa: CASSFGLAGGEGYNEQFF
v_gene: TRBV27; abundance: NA; CDR3aa: CASSYSFGGYGYTF
v_gene: TRBV6-5; abundance: NA; CDR3aa: CASTGSGSTDTQYF
v_gene: TRBV4-3; abundance: NA; CDR3aa: CASTQRQGKTEAFF
v_gene: TRBV27; abundance: NA; CDR3aa: CASSLGKGNQPQHF
v_gene: TRBV30; abundance: NA; CDR3aa: CARTTGGVNTEAFF
v_gene: TRBV21-1; abundance: NA; CDR3aa: CASRLLPGVWFF
v_gene: TRBV11-2; abundance: NA; CDR3aa: CASTGGQARQPQHF
v_gene: TRBV9; abundance: NA; CDR3aa: CASSGNRGFNGYTF
v_gene: TRBV6-1; abundance: NA; CDR3aa: CASSGAGHPTIPNYGYTF
v_gene: TRBV28; abundance: NA; CDR3aa: CASSFHLSASGSQYEQYF
v_gene: TRBV6-5; abundance: NA; CDR3aa: CASSYTGWSTDTQYF
v_gene: TRBV29-1; abundance: NA; CDR3aa: CSVEGTGYQGDTFF
v_gene: TRBV10-2; abundance: NA; CDR3aa: CASSNRDSFYNEQFF
v_gene: TRBV9; abundance: NA; CDR3aa: CASSAIGGHYGYTF
v_gene: TRBV30; abundance: once; CDR3aa: CAWKITGGPYGYTF
v_gene: TRBV3-1/TRBV3-2; abundance: NA; CDR3aa: CASSYGQGGGEKLFF
v_gene: TRBV30; abundance: NA; CDR3aa: CAWSLGPNRGGYTF
v_gene: TRBV3-1/TRBV3-2; abundance: NA; CDR3aa: CASSPGNSNQPQHF
v_gene: TRBV28; abundance: NA; CDR3aa: CASSLWTGGAGELFF
v_gene: TRBV7-2; abundance: NA; CDR3aa: CASSLFWRNTEAFF
v_gene: TRBV9; abundance: NA; CDR3aa: CASSVRRSIAGNTIYF
v_gene: TRBV28; abundance: NA; CDR3aa: CASSLVAAGKYEQYF
v_gene: TRBV18; abundance: NA; CDR3aa: CASSPGVEERGGKLFF
v_gene: TRBV7-9; abundance: NA; CDR3aa: CASSYLAGGPKETQYF
v_gene: TRBV27; abundance: NA; CDR3aa: CASSRDRVQETQYF